This T cell receptor (beta chain) was recovered during a study of cytomegalovirus exposure and HLA in healthy donors. Across the study: A subsequent analysis stated that the 120 or so validation repertoires were run on the same platform as the approximately 610 first-cohort repertoires. Overall study results and limits: The authors enumerated under 200 TCR beta chains as linked to cytomegalovirus. Subsequent analysis revealed that first-cohort TCR clusters tended to co-occur in the 110 or so validation repertoires.

Remarks on this clone: Its antigen is unknown.

The donors were part of the validation cohort, which consisted of some 120 subjects and was separate from the first cohort of under 750 subjects. Sequencing used immunoSEQ multiplex PCR; TCRdb keeps in-frame clones, though not all of them. The sample contains more than 90,000 clones, under 95% of which appear only once. This CDR3 contains 13 residues. V was trimmed by 4 bases and J by 3 bases, leaving 7 bases between them. Germline V gene sequence: CDR1 SGHNT, CDR2 YYREEE (reference sequence). Sequencing was carried out using PBMCs. The source of this sequence is a woman younger than 45 in good health and CMV-seropositive. The chain combines TRBV5-4 with TRBJ2-2; D gene unclear. The CDR3: CASSQEYTGELFF. CDR3 coding DNA: TGTGCCAGCAGCCAAGAGTACACCGGGGAGCTGTTTTTT. Full variable domain (missing parts from reference TRBV5-4 and TRBJ2-2): ETGVTQSPTHLIKTRGQQVTLRCSSQSGHNTVSWYQQALGQGPQFIFQYYREEENGRGNFPPRFSGLQFPNYSSELNVNALELDDSALYLCASSQEYTGELFFGEGSRLTVL.